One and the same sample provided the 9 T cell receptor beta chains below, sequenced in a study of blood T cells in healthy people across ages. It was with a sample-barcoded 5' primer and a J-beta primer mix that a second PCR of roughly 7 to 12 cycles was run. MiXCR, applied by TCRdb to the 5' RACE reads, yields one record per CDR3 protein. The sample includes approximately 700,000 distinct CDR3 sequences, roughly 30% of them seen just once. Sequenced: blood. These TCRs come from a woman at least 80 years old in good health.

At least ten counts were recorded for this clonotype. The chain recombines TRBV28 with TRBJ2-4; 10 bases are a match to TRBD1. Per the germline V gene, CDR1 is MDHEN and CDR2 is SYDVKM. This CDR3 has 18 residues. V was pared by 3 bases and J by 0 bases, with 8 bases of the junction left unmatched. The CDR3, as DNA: TGTGCCAGCAGTTTGCGGACAGGGGGGGGGATAGCCAAAAACATTCAGTACTTC. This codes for CASSLRTGGGIAKNIQYF.

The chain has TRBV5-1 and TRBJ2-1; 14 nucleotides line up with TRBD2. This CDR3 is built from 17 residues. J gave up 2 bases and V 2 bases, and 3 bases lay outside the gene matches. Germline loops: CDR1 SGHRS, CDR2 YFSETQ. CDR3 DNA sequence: TGCGCCAGCAGCTTCCAGACTAGCGGGGGGGCCTACAATGAGCAGTTCTTC. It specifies CASSFQTSGGAYNEQFF.

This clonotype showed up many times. In nucleotides, the CDR3 is TGTGCCAGCAGCCCCCAGACAGTAGGCACTGAAGCTTTCTTT. Protein sequence: CASSPQTVGTEAFF. The chain couples TRBV3-1 to TRBJ1-1, with D possibly being TRBD1 (5 bases). V dropped 4 bases and J dropped 4 bases, with 13 bases sitting between them. This CDR3 comprises 14 residues. CDR1 is LGHDT and CDR2 is YNNKEL in the germline V gene (reference sequence).

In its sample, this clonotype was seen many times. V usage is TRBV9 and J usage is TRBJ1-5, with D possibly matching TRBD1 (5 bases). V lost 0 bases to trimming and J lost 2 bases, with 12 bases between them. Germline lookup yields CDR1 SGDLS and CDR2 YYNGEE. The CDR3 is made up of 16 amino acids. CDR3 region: CASSVDSGFGNQPQHF. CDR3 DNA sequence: TGTGCCAGCAGCGTAGACTCAGGGTTCGGCAATCAGCCCCAGCATTTT.

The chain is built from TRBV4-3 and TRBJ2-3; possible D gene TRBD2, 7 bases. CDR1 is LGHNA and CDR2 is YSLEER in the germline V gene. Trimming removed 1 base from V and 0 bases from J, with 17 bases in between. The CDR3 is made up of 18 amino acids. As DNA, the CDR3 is TGCGCCAGCAGCCAAGCCTTTTCGGGGGGCCCTAGCACAGATACGCAGTATTTT. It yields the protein CASSQAFSGGPSTDTQYF.

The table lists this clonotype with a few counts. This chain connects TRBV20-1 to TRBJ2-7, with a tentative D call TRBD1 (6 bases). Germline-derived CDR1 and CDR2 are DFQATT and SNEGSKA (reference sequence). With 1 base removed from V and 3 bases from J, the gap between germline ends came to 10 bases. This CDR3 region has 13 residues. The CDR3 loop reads CSARGRGIYEQYF. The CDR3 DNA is TGCAGTGCTAGAGGTAGGGGGATCTACGAGCAGTACTTC.

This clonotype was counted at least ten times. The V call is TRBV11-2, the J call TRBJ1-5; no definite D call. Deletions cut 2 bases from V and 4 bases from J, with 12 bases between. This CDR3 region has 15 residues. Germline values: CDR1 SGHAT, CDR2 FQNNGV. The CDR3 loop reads CASSLSTRGNQPQHF. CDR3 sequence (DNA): TGTGCCAGCAGCTTATCAACGAGAGGGAATCAGCCCCAGCATTTT.

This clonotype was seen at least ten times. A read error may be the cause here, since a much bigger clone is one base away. The CDR3 bases are TGTGCCATCAGGGAAAGGCCAGGGGGCGACGAGCAGTACTTC. This codes for CAIRERPGGDEQYF. The V gene is TRBV10-3, the J gene TRBJ2-7; 8 nucleotides match TRBD1. There are 14 residues in the CDR3. Germline CDR1 reads ENHRY; CDR2 reads SYGVKD. Trimming took 6 bases from V and 5 from J; bases not matched to a gene: 9.

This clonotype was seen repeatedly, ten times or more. CDR3 sequence (DNA): TGCAGTGCTAGAGGGCAGGGAGTAGGTACGCAGTATTTT. Protein product: CSARGQGVGTQYF. The chain recombines TRBV20-1 with TRBJ2-3, with D perhaps TRBD1 or TRBD2 (5 bases each). The CDR3 covers 13 residues. V was clipped by 1 base and J by 8 bases, with 13 bases between them. Germline assignment: CDR1 DFQATT and CDR2 SNEGSKA (reference sequence).